The next 5 T cell receptor beta chains were all read from a single sample in a study of radiotherapy plus CTLA-4 blockade in lung cancer. Clones were sequenced by immunoSEQ multiplex PCR, and TCRdb holds only the in-frame ones, with some missing. This sample has about 90,000 clones, with around 86% found just once. The source was peripheral blood, collected from a patient treated with radiotherapy plus ipilimumab. Every receptor here comes from a human donor with non-small cell lung cancer that progressed on radiotherapy plus ipilimumab.

V is TRBV7-8 and J is TRBJ2-6, with D possibly matching TRBD2 (5 bases). The V end was cut by 6 bases, the J end by 2 bases, with 20 bases between. From germline, CDR1 is SGHVS and CDR2 FQNEAQ. This CDR3 spans 18 amino acids. This CDR3 reads CASRGILGSTPGANVLTF. CDR3 coding DNA: TGTGCCAGCAGAGGGATTTTGGGGAGTACGCCTGGGGCCAACGTCCTGACTTTC.

This sequence joins TRBV2 and TRBJ1-3; 7 positions match TRBD1. The CDR3 is made up of 15 amino acids. The junction had 6 bases not matched to a gene; V was cut back by 7 bases and J by 0 bases. The germline gives CDR1 SNHLY, CDR2 FYNNEI. This chain's CDR3 is CASMGQSYSGNTIYF. The CDR3 DNA reads as TGTGCCAGCATGGGACAGAGCTACTCTGGAAACACCATATATTTT.

The genes are TRBV6-1 and TRBJ2-2; D is uncertain. Germline V gene data show CDR1 as MNHNS and CDR2 as SASEGT. V lost 5 bases and J lost 2, with 6 bases in between. This CDR3 has 13 amino acids. CDR3 sequence (DNA): TGTGCCAGCAGTTGGGCCAACACCGGGGAGCTGTTTTTT. Residues: CASSWANTGELFF.

The chain couples TRBV18 to TRBJ1-3; D call uncertain. The CDR3 has 15 residues. The V end was cut by 3 bases, the J end by 4 bases, with 13 bases between. Germline lookup yields CDR1 KGHSH and CDR2 LQKENI. The CDR3: CASSPPTVVGNTIYF. The CDR3, as DNA: TGTGCCAGCTCACCCCCGACCGTTGTGGGAAACACCATATATTTT.

The chain links TRBV27 to TRBJ2-4, with D possibly being TRBD2 (7 bases). The CDR3 has 17 amino acids. In germline, CDR1 is MNHEY, CDR2 SMNVEV (reference sequence). Deletions cut 5 bases from V and 0 bases from J, with 17 bases between. This CDR3 is CASSPEGGAPAKNIQYF. The CDR3 DNA sequence: TGTGCCAGCAGTCCCGAGGGGGGGGCACCAGCCAAAAACATTCAGTACTTC.